This is a list of T cell receptor beta chains from one sample in a study of T cells in Graves' hyperthyroidism and ophthalmopathy. MiXCR, applied by TCRdb to the multiplex PCR reads, yields one record per CDR3 protein. This repertoire shows 75,000 to 100,000 distinct CDR3 sequences, about 51% found once; its top ten account for roughly 26%. What was sequenced was blood. The receptors come from a woman aged 40 to 55 with Graves' hyperthyroidism. CDR3s include the opening cysteine and the closing phenylalanine or tryptophan. Fields, in order: CDR3 DNA, CDR3 protein, D gene, clone size, V gene, J gene. D genes are given only for firm matches. Expanded clones are given a class, and other clones once, few, many or no size at all.

CDR3nt: TGTGCCAGCAGCTTACAGGGAGGGACTTACGAGCAGTACTTC
CDR3aa: CASSLQGGTYEQYF
d_gene: -
abundance: -
v_gene: TRBV5-1
j_gene: TRBJ2-7

CDR3nt: TGTGCCAGCAGTCCCGGGACGTGGACAGATACGCAGTATTTT
CDR3aa: CASSPGTWTDTQYF
d_gene: -
abundance: many
v_gene: TRBV12-3/TRBV12-4
j_gene: TRBJ2-3

CDR3nt: TGTGCCACCTCCAGCAGCCCCGCCTACGAGCAGTACTTC
CDR3aa: CATSSSPAYEQYF
d_gene: -
abundance: -
v_gene: TRBV15
j_gene: TRBJ2-7

CDR3nt: TGTGCCAGCAGCTTTATCCGGGGCAGAGAAGCTTTCTTT
CDR3aa: CASSFIRGREAFF
d_gene: -
abundance: many
v_gene: TRBV7-2
j_gene: TRBJ1-1

CDR3nt: TGTGCCAGCAGCCTCCGACACAATCAGCCCCAGTACTTC
CDR3aa: CASSLRHNQPQYF
d_gene: -
abundance: -
v_gene: TRBV7-2
j_gene: TRBJ2-5

CDR3nt: TGTGCCAGCAGCTTAGTATGGGCGCACGGGAGGCGAGAGACCCAGTACTTC
CDR3aa: CASSLVWAHGRRETQYF
d_gene: TRBD2
abundance: -
v_gene: TRBV7-2
j_gene: TRBJ2-5

CDR3nt: TGTGTCAGCAGTTTGACAGGGAAGAACACCGGGGAGCTGTTTTTT
CDR3aa: CVSSLTGKNTGELFF
d_gene: TRBD1
abundance: -
v_gene: TRBV27
j_gene: TRBJ2-2

CDR3nt: TGTGCCAGCAGCACCCGACAGGGACAGCTCTACACCTTC
CDR3aa: CASSTRQGQLYTF
d_gene: TRBD1
abundance: -
v_gene: TRBV7-9
j_gene: TRBJ1-2

CDR3nt: TGCAGCGTTACGGGACCAGCGGGAGCCCACTCCTACGAGCAGTACTTC
CDR3aa: CSVTGPAGAHSYEQYF
d_gene: TRBD2
abundance: -
v_gene: TRBV29-1
j_gene: TRBJ2-7

CDR3nt: TGCGCCAACAGCTTGGACACAAATGGAAACACCATATATTTT
CDR3aa: CANSLDTNGNTIYF
d_gene: -
abundance: many
v_gene: TRBV5-1
j_gene: TRBJ1-3

CDR3nt: TGTGCCAGCAGCGACGGACAGGGGCAACTTTTTTTT
CDR3aa: CASSDGQGQLFF
d_gene: TRBD1
abundance: -
v_gene: TRBV3-1
j_gene: TRBJ1-4

CDR3nt: TGTGCCAGCACCCTCGACAGGGAAGGCTATGGCTACACCTTC
CDR3aa: CASTLDREGYGYTF
d_gene: TRBD1
abundance: -
v_gene: TRBV2
j_gene: TRBJ1-2

CDR3nt: TGCAGCGTTGTGGCCTGGACAGGGGGCCTTGGCAAGGAGACCCAGTACTTC
CDR3aa: CSVVAWTGGLGKETQYF
d_gene: TRBD1
abundance: -
v_gene: TRBV29-1
j_gene: TRBJ2-5

CDR3nt: TGCAGTGCTAGATGGGACGGAGGAGGCACTGAAGCTTTCTTT
CDR3aa: CSARWDGGGTEAFF
d_gene: -
abundance: many
v_gene: TRBV20-1
j_gene: TRBJ1-1

CDR3nt: TGTGCCATCAGTCCTACAGGGCCCCTCCACTTT
CDR3aa: CAISPTGPLHF
d_gene: -
abundance: once
v_gene: TRBV10-3
j_gene: TRBJ1-6

CDR3nt: TGCAGCCCACTGACAGGGACCAGAGGCTACACCTTC
CDR3aa: CSPLTGTRGYTF
d_gene: TRBD1
abundance: -
v_gene: TRBV29-1
j_gene: TRBJ1-2

CDR3nt: TGCGCCAGCAGCTTGGAACACGGGGAGACCCAGTACTTC
CDR3aa: CASSLEHGETQYF
d_gene: -
abundance: few
v_gene: TRBV5-1
j_gene: TRBJ2-5

CDR3nt: TGCGCCAGCAGCGGGGGGACTAGCGGGACGGTTCCGGGGGCCAACGTCCTGACTTTC
CDR3aa: CASSGGTSGTVPGANVLTF
d_gene: TRBD2
abundance: many
v_gene: TRBV5-1
j_gene: TRBJ2-6

CDR3nt: TGCGCCAGCAGCGTAGTCGGGACTAGCGGGTACCAAGAGACCCAGTACTTC
CDR3aa: CASSVVGTSGYQETQYF
d_gene: TRBD2
abundance: -
v_gene: TRBV5-1
j_gene: TRBJ2-5

CDR3nt: TGTGCCAGCAGCCAAGCTAGCGGGAGTGGATTAGGAGAGACCCAGTACTTC
CDR3aa: CASSQASGSGLGETQYF
d_gene: TRBD2
abundance: few
v_gene: TRBV7-2
j_gene: TRBJ2-5

CDR3nt: TGTGCCAGCAGTTTAGTGCGCAGGGTTTATCAGCCCCAGCATTTT
CDR3aa: CASSLVRRVYQPQHF
d_gene: -
abundance: many
v_gene: TRBV12-3/TRBV12-4
j_gene: TRBJ1-5

CDR3nt: TGTGCCAGCAGCCACGGACAGGGAGGGAATGGCTACACCTTC
CDR3aa: CASSHGQGGNGYTF
d_gene: TRBD1
abundance: many
v_gene: TRBV7-6
j_gene: TRBJ1-2

CDR3nt: TGTGCCAGCAGCTTTCGAGGGAACACCGGGGAGCTGTTTTTT
CDR3aa: CASSFRGNTGELFF
d_gene: -
abundance: few
v_gene: TRBV7-2
j_gene: TRBJ2-2

CDR3nt: TGTGCCAGTAGTAGCCAGGGGGGGACCACTGAAGCTTTCTTT
CDR3aa: CASSSQGGTTEAFF
d_gene: TRBD1
abundance: once
v_gene: TRBV19
j_gene: TRBJ1-1

CDR3nt: TGCAGCGCTGGGGAGCTGTTTTTT
CDR3aa: CSAGELFF
d_gene: -
abundance: -
v_gene: TRBV20-1
j_gene: TRBJ2-2

CDR3nt: TGTGCCGGAGGACAGGGGGCTACCGGGGAGCTGTTTTTT
CDR3aa: CAGGQGATGELFF
d_gene: TRBD1
abundance: -
v_gene: TRBV6-2/TRBV6-3
j_gene: TRBJ2-2

CDR3nt: TGTGCCAGTAGCGGGAGGTCGGTCGTGGAGCTGTTTTTC
CDR3aa: CASSGRSVVELFF
d_gene: TRBD2
abundance: -
v_gene: TRBV7-8
j_gene: TRBJ2-2

CDR3nt: TGTGCCAGCACCGGACTAGCGGGGATCTCCTACGAGCAGTACTTC
CDR3aa: CASTGLAGISYEQYF
d_gene: TRBD2
abundance: -
v_gene: TRBV7-6
j_gene: TRBJ2-7

CDR3nt: TGTGCCAGCAGCTTAGCCACCTCTGGGAGCGAGACCCAGTACTTC
CDR3aa: CASSLATSGSETQYF
d_gene: -
abundance: many
v_gene: TRBV7-9
j_gene: TRBJ2-5

CDR3nt: TGTGCCAGCAGCTTGGACAGGGCTCCATTGGAGACCCAGTACTTC
CDR3aa: CASSLDRAPLETQYF
d_gene: -
abundance: many
v_gene: TRBV5-8
j_gene: TRBJ2-5

CDR3nt: TGTGCCATCGGTGAGGTTCGATTGGGGGGCCCGCGGGGCAGCTACACCTTC
CDR3aa: CAIGEVRLGGPRGSYTF
d_gene: -
abundance: -
v_gene: TRBV10-3
j_gene: TRBJ1-2

CDR3nt: TGTGCCAGCAGCCAAGGGCAGGGGGTCGATCAGCCCCAGCATTTT
CDR3aa: CASSQGQGVDQPQHF
d_gene: TRBD1
abundance: -
v_gene: TRBV3-1
j_gene: TRBJ1-5

CDR3nt: TGTGCCAGCAGACCGGACAGGGGGGAAAAACTGTTTTTT
CDR3aa: CASRPDRGEKLFF
d_gene: TRBD1
abundance: -
v_gene: TRBV2
j_gene: TRBJ1-4

CDR3nt: TGTGCCAGCAGCCCGGGAATACCACCCCTCCACTTT
CDR3aa: CASSPGIPPLHF
d_gene: -
abundance: many
v_gene: TRBV6-5
j_gene: TRBJ1-6

CDR3nt: TGCAGTGCTGGACGGGCGGGCGGGACTTTCTTT
CDR3aa: CSAGRAGGTFF
d_gene: -
abundance: many
v_gene: TRBV20-1
j_gene: TRBJ1-1

CDR3nt: TGTGCCAGTAGTATTCCCGCAGGGGGCGGTTCACCCCTCCACTTT
CDR3aa: CASSIPAGGGSPLHF
d_gene: TRBD1
abundance: -
v_gene: TRBV19
j_gene: TRBJ1-6

CDR3nt: TGTGCCAGCAGTTCGGGACGGCGGAACACCGGGGAGCTGTTTTTT
CDR3aa: CASSSGRRNTGELFF
d_gene: -
abundance: many
v_gene: TRBV12-3/TRBV12-4
j_gene: TRBJ2-2

CDR3nt: TGTGCCAGCAGTGGGGCAGAGAGGGCGGGAGACTACGAGCAGTACTTC
CDR3aa: CASSGAERAGDYEQYF
d_gene: TRBD2
abundance: -
v_gene: TRBV2
j_gene: TRBJ2-7

CDR3nt: TGTGCCAGCAGCAGAAAGGACAGGGTGGCTTTCTTT
CDR3aa: CASSRKDRVAFF
d_gene: TRBD1
abundance: once
v_gene: TRBV11-1
j_gene: TRBJ1-1

CDR3nt: TGTGCCAGCAGCGGTTACAGTGCCTATAATTTACCCCTCCACTTT
CDR3aa: CASSGYSAYNLPLHF
d_gene: -
abundance: -
v_gene: TRBV9
j_gene: TRBJ1-6

CDR3nt: TGTGCCATCAAGCCGGCGGGGGCTAATTCACCCCTCCACTTT
CDR3aa: CAIKPAGANSPLHF
d_gene: -
abundance: -
v_gene: TRBV10-3
j_gene: TRBJ1-6

CDR3nt: TGCAGCGTAGACAGCTATGGCTACACCTTC
CDR3aa: CSVDSYGYTF
d_gene: -
abundance: few
v_gene: TRBV29-1
j_gene: TRBJ1-2

CDR3nt: TGTGCCAGCAGCTTGGGGGGAGGCGGCTACACCTTC
CDR3aa: CASSLGGGGYTF
d_gene: -
abundance: -
v_gene: TRBV7-2
j_gene: TRBJ1-2

CDR3nt: TGTGCCAGCAGCACAGGAAACACTGAAGCTTTC
CDR3aa: CASSTGNTEAF
d_gene: -
abundance: -
v_gene: TRBV6-5
j_gene: TRBJ2-6

CDR3nt: TGCAGTGCTAGAGTCGGACAGGCCTATGGCTACACCTTC
CDR3aa: CSARVGQAYGYTF
d_gene: TRBD1
abundance: -
v_gene: TRBV20-1
j_gene: TRBJ1-2

CDR3nt: TGTGCCAGCGGGGGGCAGTCTAATGAAAAACTGTTTTTT
CDR3aa: CASGGQSNEKLFF
d_gene: -
abundance: many
v_gene: TRBV4-2
j_gene: TRBJ1-4

CDR3nt: TGTGCCACCTCCCGGGACTACCCCTACGAGCAGTACTTC
CDR3aa: CATSRDYPYEQYF
d_gene: TRBD2
abundance: -
v_gene: TRBV15
j_gene: TRBJ2-7

CDR3nt: TGTGCCAGCAGCTTTGGGGGAGGTACCACAGATACGCAGTATTTT
CDR3aa: CASSFGGGTTDTQYF
d_gene: -
abundance: many
v_gene: TRBV7-2
j_gene: TRBJ2-3

CDR3nt: TGTGCCAGCAGCTTCGGGACCGGCCGAACCTACGAGCAGTACTTC
CDR3aa: CASSFGTGRTYEQYF
d_gene: -
abundance: many
v_gene: TRBV7-2
j_gene: TRBJ2-7

CDR3nt: TGTGCCACCAGCAGAGAGGGGGACTACGAGCAGTACTTC
CDR3aa: CATSREGDYEQYF
d_gene: -
abundance: many
v_gene: TRBV15
j_gene: TRBJ2-7

CDR3nt: TGCAGTGCTAGCTCCCTTTGGGGGCCCCAAGAGACCCAGTGCTTC
CDR3aa: CSASSLWGPQETQCF
d_gene: -
abundance: few
v_gene: TRBV20-1
j_gene: TRBJ2-5

CDR3nt: TGCAGTGCTAGAGATACAGGGGTAGCTGAAAAACTGTTTTTT
CDR3aa: CSARDTGVAEKLFF
d_gene: TRBD1
abundance: many
v_gene: TRBV20-1
j_gene: TRBJ1-4